The sequence of this T cell receptor (beta chain) was determined in a study of beta chain features in type 1 diabetes. The study's findings and limits: Fewer junction insertions and more nucleotide deletions appeared in type 1 diabetes patients. Whether TCRB rearrangement is influenced by HLA type went unresolved here.

Every bit of the isolated RNA underwent reverse transcription, so sequencing read expressed TCRB transcripts. Method: immunoSEQ multiplex PCR; TCRdb's copy keeps in-frame clones and lacks some. Among some 150,000 clones listed, 40% to 60% were seen once. CD45RO/CCR7/CD25/CD127/CD95/CD27 sorting isolated CD4+ naive, central memory, regulatory and stem cell-like memory cells. Purities in excess of 95% were seen in all sorted populations. This clone was detected only a few times. The antigen remains undetermined. Germline V gene lookup returns CDR1 LGHNA and CDR2 YSLEER. CDR3 size: 15 residues. Trimming removed 2 bases from V and 0 bases from J; junction bases left unmatched: 2.

The sequenced sample was Tregs from blood. The TCR sequence derives from a man aged 18 to 29 in good health. V usage is TRBV4-3 and J usage is TRBJ2-7, with TRBD2 matching over 9 bases. This CDR3 reads CASSQLAGHSYEQYF. CDR3 in DNA: TGCGCCAGCAGCCAACTAGCGGGACACTCCTACGAGCAGTACTTC.